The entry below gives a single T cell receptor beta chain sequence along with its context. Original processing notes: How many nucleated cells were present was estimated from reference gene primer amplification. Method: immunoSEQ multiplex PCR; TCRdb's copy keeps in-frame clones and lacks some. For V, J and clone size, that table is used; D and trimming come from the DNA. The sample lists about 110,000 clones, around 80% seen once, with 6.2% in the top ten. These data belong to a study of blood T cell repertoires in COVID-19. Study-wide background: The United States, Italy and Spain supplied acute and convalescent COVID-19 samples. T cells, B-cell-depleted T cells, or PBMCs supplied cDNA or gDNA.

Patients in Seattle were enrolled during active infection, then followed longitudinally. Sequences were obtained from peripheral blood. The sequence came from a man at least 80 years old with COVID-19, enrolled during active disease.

The CDR3 loop reads CASSTLLAAGETQYF. The CDR3 DNA reads as TGTGCCAGTAGTACCCTCTTGGCGGCCGGAGAGACCCAGTACTTC. This chain connects TRBV19 to TRBJ2-5; D not resolved. Trimming stripped 4 bases from V and 4 bases from J, with 16 bases between. The CDR3 is 15 residues long. CDR1 LNHDA and CDR2 SQIVND come from the germline V gene (reference sequence).